The text below deals with one TCR beta chain. Antigen: not known. The naive CD8 fraction comprised CD45RO-negative cells positively selected for CCR7 and excluded terminally differentiated effector memory CD45RA+ cells. There were no recent acute infections or vaccinations among the donors, who were healthy HIV-negative adults. The input for sorted-subset replicate PCRs was around 210 ng DNA, tens of thousands of T cell genomes. Libraries were prepared by immunoSEQ multiplex PCR; TCRdb keeps only in-frame clonotypes and omits some of them. The sample has millions of clones, about 95% seen once. The data belong to a study of shared clonotypes between healthy human individuals. V lost 3 bases and J lost 0, with 9 bases in between. This CDR3 is built from 16 residues. Germline CDR1 and CDR2: MDHEN and SYDVKM. Broader study findings: When compared with the clonotypes that were shared by all four sorted-subset donors, the non-shared clonotypes turned out to have lower generation probabilities. On the whole, naive subsets had larger estimated richness than memory subsets had.

The specimen was naive CD8+ T cells sorted from blood. The genes are TRBV28 and TRBJ1-6, with a weak D call TRBD1 (5 bases). The receptor's source is a man younger than 30 in good health. The CDR3 region is CASSLDIPSYNSPLHF. DNA for the CDR3: TGTGCCAGCAGTTTGGACATCCCCTCCTATAATTCACCCCTCCACTTT.